The T cell receptor (beta chain) described here comes from a study of OX40 agonist ivuxolimab in advanced cancers. Study overall: Those treated in dose escalation had hepatocellular carcinoma, melanoma, renal cell cancer or head and neck cancer. Whole-study results and caveats: Which antigen the expanded peripheral T cells recognized is unknown.

Worth noting for this clone: The target antigen is unknown.

Germline CDR1 and CDR2: SEHNR and FQNEAQ (reference sequence). V gave up 5 bases and J gave up 6 bases, with 14 bases separating them. The CDR3 covers 13 residues. Libraries were prepared by immunoSEQ multiplex PCR; TCRdb keeps only in-frame clonotypes and omits some of them. There are 90,000 to 150,000 clones in the sample; 85% to 90% occur only once, and more than 0.45% lies in the top ten. The receptor was isolated from an adult with an advanced solid tumor such as melanoma, head and neck, liver or kidney cancer. Source: CD4+ or CD8+ T cells sorted from blood, taken in a trial of the OX40 agonist ivuxolimab. The chain joins TRBV7-9 to TRBJ2-7; no clear D. Here the CDR3 reads CASSVGIPPEQYF. The CDR3 nucleotides are TGTGCCAGCAGCGTTGGGATACCTCCCGAGCAGTACTTC.